This T cell receptor (beta chain) was documented in a study of blood T cell repertoires in COVID-19. Study-wide background: COVID-19 samples collected from the United States, Italy and Spain covered acute and convalescent phases. The analysed material was cDNA or gDNA that came from T cells, B-cell-depleted T cells, or PBMCs.

Study processing details: Estimates of nucleated cell counts were drawn from the amplification of reference gene primers. TCRdb keeps only in-frame clones here, not all; method: immunoSEQ multiplex PCR. V and J calls plus clone size are reproduced from that table; the DNA served to infer D and trimming. This table has roughly 88,000 clones, 75% to 90% appearing once. The clonotype comes from a woman over 75 with active or convalescent COVID-19. The material sequenced was peripheral blood.

Here the CDR3 reads CASSEGSGLYQPQHF. The CDR3 DNA sequence: TGTGCCAGCAGTGAAGGGTCGGGTTTGTATCAGCCCCAGCATTTT. The chain combines TRBV2 with TRBJ1-5; D unresolved. The CDR3 length is 15 residues. CDR1 SNHLY and CDR2 FYNNEI come from the germline V gene. The ends were cut back, 1 base at V and 5 bases at J, with 12 bases in the middle.